These 17 T cell receptor beta chains came from one sample sequenced in a study of CD8 T cells in Susac syndrome. With random hexamers, 0.5 to 1 ug RNA was reverse transcribed. One entry per CDR3 protein, called by TCRdb with MiXCR from the immunoSEQ multiplex PCR reads. The sample lists roughly 100,000 distinct CDR3 sequences, approximately 95% occurring once. The sequencing sample was made of CD8+ T cells from PBMCs. The origin of the receptors is a human donor with Susac syndrome.

The rearrangement joins TRBV29-1 to TRBJ1-2, with TRBD1 as a possible D gene (6 bases). Trimming took off 6 bases at V and 4 bases at J, with 12 bases between the two ends. There are 12 residues in the CDR3. In germline, CDR1 is SQVTM, CDR2 ANQGSEA. The CDR3 coding sequence is TGCAGCGTCCCGGACAGATTCTATGGCTACACCTTC. It is translated as CSVPDRFYGYTF.

The chain is built from TRBV5-4 and TRBJ1-1, with D possibly matching TRBD1 (6 bases). V was shortened by 2 bases and J by 4 bases, with 12 bases between the two germline ends. This CDR3 comprises 14 residues. The germline gives CDR1 SGHNT, CDR2 YYREEE (reference sequence). As DNA, the CDR3 is TGTGCCAGCAGCTTTGGTGCGGGGGCCACTGAAGCTTTCTTT. Translation: CASSFGAGATEAFF.

This clonotype was detected many times. The chain carries TRBV11-2 and TRBJ2-1, with 10 bases fitting TRBD2. This CDR3 is 15 amino acids long. CDR1 is SGHAT, CDR2 FQNNGV, per germline. V was clipped by 3 bases and J by 7 bases; unmatched bases: 6. The CDR3 region is CASSLQRGGRNEQFF. The CDR3 DNA sequence: TGTGCCAGCAGCTTGCAGCGGGGGGGCAGGAATGAGCAGTTCTTC.

DNA for the CDR3: TGTGCCAGCAGTTCCATGACAGGGTATACTGAAGCTTTCTTT. This gives the protein CASSSMTGYTEAFF. This rearrangement joins TRBV6-6 to TRBJ1-1, with TRBD1 matching 7 bases. CDR1 is MNHNY, CDR2 SVGAGI, per germline (reference sequence). V was pared by 4 bases and J by 5 bases, with 7 bases of the junction left unmatched. The CDR3 is made up of 14 amino acids.

The rearrangement joins TRBV5-6 to TRBJ2-1, with D uncertain. Looked up from germline, CDR1 is SGHDT and CDR2 is YYEEEE. Trimming took off 4 bases at V and 8 bases at J, with 10 bases between the two ends. This CDR3 is built from 12 residues. The chain's CDR3 is CASSVEDDEQFF. DNA of the CDR3: TGTGCCAGCAGCGTCGAGGATGATGAGCAGTTCTTC.

The V and J genes are TRBV29-1 and TRBJ2-5; D gene unclear. V was shortened by 6 bases and J by 7 bases, with 12 bases between the two germline ends. The CDR3 totals 11 residues. CDR1 and CDR2 from the germline V gene are SQVTM and ANQGSEA. The CDR3 protein is CSVDVSATQYF. The CDR3 DNA is TGCAGCGTGGACGTTAGTGCGACCCAGTACTTC.

The rearrangement uses TRBV7-9 and TRBJ2-5; D may be TRBD2 (6 bases). Per germline, CDR1 SEHNR and CDR2 FQNEAQ (reference sequence). The CDR3 totals 15 residues. The ends were cut back, 3 bases at V and 2 bases at J, with 13 bases in the middle. CDR3 sequence (DNA): TGTGCCAGCAGCTTCACAGTCGGGGGTCAAGAGACCCAGTACTTC. Translating gives CASSFTVGGQETQYF.

The gene calls are TRBV20-1 and TRBJ1-1; no clear D gene. Germline CDR1 reads DFQATT; CDR2 reads SNEGSKA (reference sequence). V lost 6 bases and J 0 bases, leaving 11 bases between the germline ends. The CDR3 contains 13 residues. The CDR3: CSARPRMNTEAFF. CDR3 coding DNA: TGCAGTGCGAGACCCCGGATGAACACTGAAGCTTTCTTT.

This clonotype came up once. The chain joins TRBV20-1 to TRBJ1-2; the match to TRBD1 covers 9 bases. The germline V gene encodes CDR1 DFQATT and CDR2 SNEGSKA (reference sequence). This CDR3 spans 14 amino acids. Losses at the gene ends were 2 bases for V and 3 bases for J; bases not matched to a gene: 4. The CDR3 is CSARYRGQDYGYTF. Here the CDR3 DNA reads TGCAGTGCTAGATACAGGGGGCAGGACTATGGCTACACCTTC.

Only one count was recorded for this clonotype. V is TRBV5-4 and J is TRBJ1-2, with D possibly being TRBD1 (6 bases). V lost 4 bases, J lost 7 bases, and 17 bases lay in between. The germline V gene encodes CDR1 SGHNT and CDR2 YYREEE (reference sequence). The length of the CDR3 is 14 residues. The chain's CDR3 is CASSPSGGSLGYTF. CDR3 nucleotide sequence: TGTGCCAGCAGCCCGTCTGGGGGCTCTCTTGGCTACACCTTC.

This sequence joins TRBV13 and TRBJ2-7; D is possibly TRBD1 (6 bases). V gave up 0 bases and J gave up 1 base, with 10 bases separating them. The CDR3 loop spans 15 amino acids. CDR1 and CDR2 from the germline V gene are PRHDT and FYEKMQ (reference sequence). The CDR3 DNA reads TGTGCCAGCAGCTTAGGGACAGGCGCGTCCTACGAGCAGTACTTC. This gives the protein CASSLGTGASYEQYF.

The chain couples TRBV9 to TRBJ2-3; maybe TRBD2 (5 bases). CDR1 and CDR2 (germline): SGDLS, YYNGEE. V dropped 0 bases and J dropped 5 bases, with 10 bases sitting between them. CDR3 length equals 14 residues. The CDR3 sequence: CASSVEGVGDTQYF. The CDR3 DNA follows: TGTGCCAGCAGCGTAGAGGGAGTCGGAGATACGCAGTATTTT.

The rearrangement joins TRBV29-1 to TRBJ2-1; TRBD2 matches at 7 bases. There are 14 residues in the CDR3. V was clipped by 7 bases and J by 6 bases; unmatched bases: 12. The V gene's germline CDR1 is SQVTM and CDR2 ANQGSEA. Here the CDR3 reads CSGAGAWEGNEQFF. The CDR3 coding sequence is TGCAGCGGCGCCGGAGCCTGGGAGGGCAATGAGCAGTTCTTC.

The rearrangement joins TRBV2 to TRBJ1-1, with D uncertain. There are 12 residues in the CDR3. V lost 6 bases, J lost 4 bases, and 9 bases lay in between. CDR1 SNHLY and CDR2 FYNNEI come from the germline V gene. The CDR3 nucleotides are TGTGCCAGCAGAGTCGTTGTCACTGAAGCTTTCTTT. Encoded protein: CASRVVVTEAFF.

This sequence joins TRBV7-9 and TRBJ2-5; the D gene could be TRBD1 or TRBD2 (5 bases each). CDR3 size: 15 residues. V lost 1 base and J 5 bases, leaving 14 bases between the germline ends. Germline V gene data show CDR1 as SEHNR and CDR2 as FQNEAQ (reference sequence). Written as DNA, the CDR3 is TGTGCCAGCAGCTTAGTGGGACCGGGGTCGGAGACCCAGTACTTC. As protein: CASSLVGPGSETQYF. The full variable domain, completed using reference TRBV7-9 and TRBJ2-5, is DTGVSQNPRHKITKRGQNVTFRCDPISEHNRLYWYRQTLGQGPEFLTYFQNEAQLEKSRLLSDRFSAERPKGSFSTLEIQRTEQGDSAMYLCASSLVGPGSETQYFGPGTRLLVL.

The chain joins TRBV11-2 to TRBJ1-6, with D possibly TRBD1 on 5 matching bases. The CDR3 is made up of 15 amino acids. The V and J ends lost 5 bases and 8 bases respectively, with 16 bases between them. The V gene's germline CDR1 is SGHAT and CDR2 FQNNGV. CDR3 amino acids: CASSSTQGFHSPLHF. In DNA, the CDR3 is TGTGCCAGCAGCAGTACCCAGGGCTTTCATTCACCCCTCCACTTT.

The chain combines TRBV27 with TRBJ2-1; 8 bases match TRBD1. Germline assignment: CDR1 MNHEY and CDR2 SMNVEV (reference sequence). The CDR3 loop spans 15 amino acids. V lost 6 bases, J lost 6 bases, and 10 bases stayed unmatched. The chain's CDR3 is CASSSIQGAVNEQFF. The CDR3 DNA reads as TGTGCCAGCAGCTCTATCCAGGGGGCGGTCAATGAGCAGTTCTTC.